The T cell receptor (beta chain) under discussion was sequenced for a study of monozygotic twins with inflammatory bowel disease. TCRdb reanalyzed the 5' RACE reads and collapses them to one entry per CDR3 protein, without DNA. The sample table includes over 130,000 distinct CDR3 sequences. Material: blood. This sequence was found in a human donor with ulcerative colitis or Crohn's disease, or a healthy co-twin of an affected twin (not recorded which).

Here the CDR3 reads CSARVGGTGDRETQYF. This chain links TRBV20-1 with TRBJ2-5; TCRdb's assignment of TRBD1 cannot be checked, as there is no DNA. The CDR3 is 16 residues long. In germline, CDR1 is DFQATT, CDR2 SNEGSKA (reference sequence).